These 21 T cell receptor beta chains share one sample of origin, sequenced in a study of T cells in Graves' hyperthyroidism and ophthalmopathy. Amplified TCR beta CDR3 regions derived from RNA transcripts. Researchers ran a first-round RT-PCR on the TCR CDR3 using the HTBI primer set. TCRdb used MiXCR to reprocess the multiplex PCR reads, holding one entry per CDR3 protein. The table lists under 800,000 distinct CDR3 sequences, approximately 15% of them singletons. Source material: blood. The receptors were gathered from a woman between 18 and 29 years old with Graves' hyperthyroidism.

At least ten counts were recorded for this clonotype. The chain links TRBV20-1 to TRBJ2-1; 8 positions agree with TRBD2. Germline CDR1 and CDR2: DFQATT and SNEGSKA (reference sequence). The ends lost 4 bases at V and 9 bases at J; junction bases unmatched: 8. CDR3 size: 13 residues. The CDR3 sequence: CSATRRREGEQFF. The CDR3 nucleotides read TGCAGTGCTACCCGGAGACGGGAGGGTGAGCAGTTCTTC.

At least ten counts were recorded for this clonotype. The rearrangement links TRBV4-1 to TRBJ2-3; tentative D call: TRBD2 (5 bases). Germline CDR1 and CDR2: MGHRA and YSYEKL. The CDR3 loop spans 15 amino acids. Trimming shortened V by 0 bases and J by 3 bases, and 10 bases separated the two germline ends. Here the CDR3 reads CASSQERALTDTQYF. The DNA of the CDR3 is TGCGCCAGCAGCCAAGAGCGGGCTCTAACAGATACGCAGTATTTT.

This clonotype was detected ten times or more. The rearrangement links TRBV7-9 to TRBJ1-1; D gene unclear. The V end lost 4 bases, the J end lost 0 bases, and 12 bases lay between the germline ends. CDR1 SEHNR and CDR2 FQNEAQ come from the germline V gene (reference sequence). The CDR3 covers 15 residues. In DNA form, the CDR3 reads TGTGCCAGCAGCTCACTTACGATCATGAACACTGAAGCTTTCTTT. Translating gives CASSSLTIMNTEAFF.

This chain connects TRBV5-4 to TRBJ1-1; tentative D call: TRBD1 (6 bases). V lost 4 bases and J lost 0, with 13 bases in between. CDR3 length: 15 residues. The germline gives CDR1 SGHNT, CDR2 YYREEE (reference sequence). For the CDR3, the DNA is TGTGCCAGCAGCATGGGGGGGCCGATGAACACTGAAGCTTTCTTT. Translated, it gives CASSMGGPMNTEAFF.

This clonotype appeared many times. The DNA of the CDR3 is TGCGCCAGCAGCCACGGACAGCTAGGCTCCTACGAGCAGTACTTC. It yields the protein CASSHGQLGSYEQYF. The chain employs TRBV5-1 and TRBJ2-7, with a weak D call TRBD1 (6 bases). V dropped 4 bases and J dropped 0 bases, with 14 bases sitting between them. Germline CDR1 and CDR2: SGHRS and YFSETQ. This CDR3 has 15 amino acids.

This clonotype occurred a few times. This chain joins TRBV5-1 and TRBJ2-2; D possibly corresponds to TRBD1 (6 bases). Trimming took off 2 bases at V and 1 base at J, with 12 bases between the two ends. From germline, CDR1 is SGHRS and CDR2 YFSETQ. This CDR3 is built from 16 residues. The CDR3 here is CASSFLSTGNTGELFF. The CDR3 nucleotides are TGCGCCAGCAGCTTCCTATCGACAGGGAACACCGGGGAGCTGTTTTTT.

This clonotype has a handful of counts. V is TRBV6-1 and J is TRBJ2-1; D is uncertain. Germline CDR1 and CDR2: MNHNS and SASEGT. The ends were cut back, 5 bases at V and 15 bases at J, with 14 bases in the middle. This CDR3 is 11 amino acids long. CDR3 in amino acids: CASSYPPVSFF. For the CDR3, the DNA is TGTGCCAGCAGTTATCCACCCGTATCGTTCTTC.

This clonotype was picked up many times. This chain uses TRBV5-6 with TRBJ2-3; 7 bases line up with TRBD2. J lost 2 bases, V lost 0 bases, and 15 bases had no gene match. The CDR3 is 19 amino acids. Germline CDR1 SGHDT, CDR2 YYEEEE. The CDR3 bases are TGTGCCAGCAGCTTGGACTTTTGGGGGGGAAAGGGTCTCACAGATACGCAGTATTTT. It codes for CASSLDFWGGKGLTDTQYF.

A few counts support this clonotype. J is TRBJ2-7 and V is TRBV2; possible D gene TRBD1, 6 bases. The V gene lost 6 bases and the J gene lost 0 bases, with 15 bases spanning the gap. The CDR3 is made up of 15 amino acids. In germline, CDR1 is SNHLY, CDR2 FYNNEI. CDR3 nucleotide sequence: TGTGCCAGCAGGGGGGCCCGGCTATTCTCCTACGAGCAGTACTTC. Its translation is CASRGARLFSYEQYF.

This clonotype was counted ten times or more. The rearrangement uses TRBV2 and TRBJ2-2; 7 nucleotides match TRBD2. CDR1 SNHLY and CDR2 FYNNEI come from the germline V gene. The CDR3 is 14 residues long. V dropped 9 bases and J dropped 0; count of bases not matched to a gene: 4. The CDR3 DNA is TGTGCCAGTCGAAGCGGGGCGAACACCGGGGAGCTGTTTTTT. Its protein product is CASRSGANTGELFF.

This clonotype was found a few times. The CDR3 DNA reads TGCGCCAGCAGTGACAGCGGAAGGCGATCAGATACGCAGTATTTT. Amino acid sequence: CASSDSGRRSDTQYF. This chain connects TRBV10-1 to TRBJ2-3; D is possibly TRBD2 (5 bases). CDR3 length: 15 amino acids. V was pared by 3 bases and J by 4 bases, with 14 bases between. Germline V gene data show CDR1 as WNHNN and CDR2 as SYGVQD (reference sequence).

At least ten counts were recorded for this clonotype. V usage is TRBV30 and J usage is TRBJ2-3, with 9 positions matching TRBD2. Germline loops: CDR1 GTSNPN, CDR2 SVGIG (reference sequence). With V trimmed by 1 base and J by 2 bases, 4 bases remained unmatched. The CDR3 has 15 residues. The CDR3 loop reads CAWSGLAALTDTQYF. Here the CDR3 DNA reads TGTGCCTGGAGTGGACTAGCGGCCCTCACAGATACGCAGTATTTT. Together with reference TRBV30 and TRBJ2-3, the CDR3 gives the full variable domain: SQTIHQWPATLVQPVGSPLSLECTVEGTSNPNLYWYRQAAGRGLQLLFYSVGIGQISSEVPQNLSASRPQDRQFILSSKKLLLSDSGFYLCAWSGLAALTDTQYFGPGTRLTVL.

This clonotype has just a few counts. The chain carries TRBV3-1 and TRBJ2-1; TRBD2 agrees at 8 bases. CDR1 is LGHDT and CDR2 is YNNKEL in the germline V gene (reference sequence). This CDR3 has 17 amino acids. The J segment lost 4 bases and the V segment lost 3 bases, leaving 11 bases of the junction unmatched. CDR3 sequence: CASSHRTGLESYNEQFF. CDR3 in DNA: TGTGCCAGCAGCCACAGGACGGGACTAGAGTCTTACAATGAGCAGTTCTTC.

V usage is TRBV29-1 and J usage is TRBJ1-4, with D perhaps matching TRBD1 (5 bases). Germline loops: CDR1 SQVTM, CDR2 ANQGSEA. V was pared by 5 bases and J by 3 bases, with 7 bases between. The CDR3 contains 12 residues. This CDR3 reads CSVLGANEKLFF. CDR3 DNA: TGCAGCGTTTTAGGGGCTAATGAAAAACTGTTTTTT.

This clonotype was observed a handful of times. This chain joins TRBV13 and TRBJ2-7; weak D call: TRBD1 (8 bases). Trimming took 6 bases from V and 3 from J, leaving 18 bases between them. Germline CDR1 reads PRHDT; CDR2 reads FYEKMQ (reference sequence). This CDR3 spans 15 amino acids. The CDR3 is CASSFPTGGVYEQYF. For the CDR3, the DNA is TGTGCCAGCAGTTTTCCAACAGGGGGGGTCTACGAGCAGTACTTC. Supplemented by reference TRBV13 and TRBJ2-7, the full variable domain reads AAGVIQSPRHLIKEKRETATLKCYPIPRHDTVYWYQQGPGQDPQFLISFYEKMQSDKGSIPDRFSAQQFSDYHSELNMSSLELGDSALYFCASSFPTGGVYEQYFGPGTRLTVT.

This clonotype showed up many times. This sequence joins TRBV3-1 and TRBJ1-1, with D tentatively TRBD1 (6 bases). Germline loops: CDR1 LGHDT, CDR2 YNNKEL (reference sequence). V lost 4 bases and J lost 0, with 12 bases in between. The CDR3 length is 15 residues. The CDR3 DNA sequence: TGTGCCAGCAGCCCCCACAGGGAAATGAACACTGAAGCTTTCTTT. It codes for CASSPHREMNTEAFF.

This clonotype was seen only a few times. The chain recombines TRBV18 with TRBJ2-7, with TRBD1 identical over 7 bases. The V and J ends lost 4 bases and 5 bases, in that order; junction bases with no gene match: 8. Germline CDR1 and CDR2: KGHSH and LQKENI. This CDR3 comprises 14 residues. CDR3 bases: TGTGCCAGCTCACTCGACAGGGTGTCCAACGAGCAGTACTTC. Translation gives CASSLDRVSNEQYF.

This chain joins TRBV30 and TRBJ2-7, with a tentative D call TRBD1 (5 bases). The CDR3 loop spans 15 amino acids. V was trimmed by 3 bases and J by 2 bases, leaving 17 bases between them. Germline V gene sequence: CDR1 GTSNPN, CDR2 SVGIG (reference sequence). CDR3 coding DNA: TGTGCCTGGAGACCAAAGGGGTTTAGTGCCTACGAGCAGTACTTC. Its translation is CAWRPKGFSAYEQYF.

Concerning this clonotype itself: Possible read error: a much larger clone is one base away. V is TRBV27 and J is TRBJ1-5; tentatively, D is TRBD1 (5 bases). V lost 1 base and J lost 5, with 9 bases in between. The CDR3 is 14 amino acids. Germline values: CDR1 MNHEY, CDR2 SMNVEV (reference sequence). DNA for the CDR3: TGTGCCAGCAGTTTATGGGGGGGGGATCAGCCCCAGCATTTT. Translated, it gives CASSLWGGDQPQHF.

This clonotype was recorded at least ten times. The chain joins TRBV20-1 to TRBJ2-1, with 9 nucleotides matching TRBD1. Germline V gene sequence: CDR1 DFQATT, CDR2 SNEGSKA (reference sequence). This CDR3 is 17 amino acids long. With V trimmed by 1 base and J by 3 bases, 10 bases remained unmatched. The CDR3 region is CSARGSQGAGVYNEQFF. CDR3 bases: TGCAGTGCTAGAGGTTCACAGGGGGCGGGGGTCTACAATGAGCAGTTCTTC.

The chain has TRBV4-3 and TRBJ2-1; TRBD1 matches 9 bases. Germline lookup yields CDR1 LGHNA and CDR2 YSLEER. This CDR3 contains 17 residues. J was trimmed by 7 bases and V by 4 bases; bases with no gene match: 14. In DNA, the CDR3 is TGCGCCAGCAGCCCCATACTCGCCGGGACAGGGTTTAATGAGCAGTTCTTC. Protein sequence: CASSPILAGTGFNEQFF.